The source of this T cell receptor (beta chain) is a study of T cells in Graves' hyperthyroidism and ophthalmopathy. Graves' hyperthyroidism qualified as stable when ophthalmopathy did not progress within 18 months. Patients between 18 and 65 years old had hyperthyroidism, newly diagnosed and lasting under 2 months. Germline V CDR1 and CDR2: SGHVS, FNYEAQ. CDR3 length: 18 amino acids. Trimming removed 5 bases from V and 0 bases from J; junction bases left unmatched: 11. It was RNA transcripts that yielded the amplified TCR beta CDR3 regions. The HTBI primer set was used in a first-round RT-PCR of the TCR CDR3. TCRdb ran MiXCR on the multiplex PCR reads and lists one entry per CDR3 protein. The sample yields around 760,000 distinct CDR3 sequences, about a third seen once.

The receptor was derived from a woman in her thirties or forties with Graves' hyperthyroidism. Sample: blood. The chain joins TRBV7-6 to TRBJ2-2, with 8 bases lining up with TRBD2. The CDR3 protein is CASSGNRGGTANTGELFF. In DNA, the CDR3 is TGTGCCAGCAGCGGAAATCGGGGGGGGACGGCGAACACCGGGGAGCTGTTTTTT.